This T cell receptor beta chain came from a study of T cell changes during pregnancy in multiple sclerosis (dated by TCRdb to between 2019 and 2020). Regarding the study in general: The study examined how the T cell repertoire changed over the course of pregnancy in women with multiple sclerosis.

The germline V gene provides CDR1 KGHSH and CDR2 LQKENI. A distance of 14 bases separates the germline ends of V and J, which lose 3 bases and 3 bases respectively. Inclusive of the bounding cysteine and phenylalanine, the CDR3 is 15 residues long. The kept DNA is CDR3 alone, 45 bases in frame from the first base. Library prep was done by the immunoSEQ multiplex PCR assay. TCRdb took this table from immuneACCESS and kept in-frame rearrangements with V and J called. Such tables lack part of the clones; where checked against another copy, unresolved V genes explain under half of the gap, and the rest is unexplained. The sample includes 75,000 to 95,000 clones, with over 80% observed a single time. Just over 2% of the sample rests with the top ten. A remark on this clone: Its antigen target is currently unknown. Qualities for individual bases were not recorded, and no much larger clone is one base off.

This specimen was peripheral blood, taken after pregnancy. This sequence uses TRBV18 and TRBJ1-1; the D gene remains uncertain. This TCR came from a female donor with multiple sclerosis, enrolled in a pregnancy study. DNA sequence: TGTGCCAGCTCACCGCAGTATGCCCGGGACACTGAAGCTTTCTTT. The resulting protein is CASSPQYARDTEAFF.